This T cell receptor (beta chain) emerged from a study of cytomegalovirus exposure and HLA in healthy donors (dated 2017 in TCRdb). About the study as a whole: In an earlier analysis of several hundred of the donors, 276 Gb of sequence data and 100 million or so unique TCR beta sequences from about 180 million T cells were reported. Of the roughly 430 genotyped donors, 65% to 90% fell in the genetic ancestry cluster associated with self-reported Caucasian donors. The study aimed to test whether signatures of past pathogen exposure could be identified by cataloging public T cell receptors. Donor age, sex, ethnicity and CMV serostatus were collected together with the repertoire data. Approximately 310 gigabases of sequencing data and roughly 90 million unique TCR sequences were included in an early release covering roughly 600 HLA-typed donors. Every repertoire in the discovery cohort had been generated on one and the same sequencing platform. The number of typed donors differed by locus: about 620-640 for A, B, C, DRB1 and DQB1; 500 to 550 for DQA1; over 600 for DPA1; and 400 to 480 for DPB1. The study used immunosequencing to profile the T cell repertoires of hundreds of subjects and linked those repertoires to cytomegalovirus serostatus. High-throughput TCR immunosequencing, statistical association of individual TCRs with disease status, and machine learning were combined to predict cytomegalovirus infection status. A later genetic analysis took genome-wide SNP genotypes for about 55% of the roughly 670 donors and used that subset as a discovery cohort. HLA typing covered class I and class II loci at four-digit resolution. Across approximately 400 genotyped donors of the cohort, an average of about 220,000 unique TCR beta nucleotide sequences per donor were sequenced, and roughly a sixth of those sequences were non-productive. Four to six DR-DQ haplotypes were handled as single units for association and clustering, since linkage in the cohort was strong. Rather than drawing on any new phenotypic data, the later analysis identified candidate immune exposures from TCR beta sequences and the way those sequences occurred across donors. A later analysis re-analyzed previously published TCR beta repertoires from approximately 670 donors and added high-resolution HLA genotyping to study TCR occurrence patterns. Besides the first cohort of about 730 subjects, a separate validation cohort made up of 95 to 150 different subjects was used. To decide whether each TCR beta V gene segment behaved as functional or pseudogenic, an earlier analysis of several hundred of the donors relied on high-throughput TCR beta sequencing.

Notes on this clone: Its antigen specificity is not known. The sample holds no much larger clone one base away, and base qualities are not on file.

Reading the germline V gene gives CDR1 LGHNA and CDR2 YNFKEQ. After removal of 5 bases from V and 5 bases from J, the junction retains 3 bases not matched to a gene. The CDR3 numbers 13 residues from cysteine through phenylalanine. Only CDR3 DNA remains: 39 bases, in frame from the first base. The library was obtained by the immunoSEQ multiplex PCR assay. The multiplex PCR relied on a mix of 60 forward primers for TCR Vbeta segments and 13 reverse primers for TCR Jbeta segments. Amplification of the CDR3 region of rearranged TCR beta genes was performed with a multiplex PCR assay on genomic DNA. The amplified TCR beta libraries were sequenced on the Illumina HiSeq System as 87-base-pair reads. The original methods were these. A later analysis counted approximately 84 million unique TCR beta chains across the 650 to 800 repertoires, and some 12 million of these chains were shared by at least two donors. A nearest-neighbor algorithm error-corrected the raw reads and collapsed the reads into unique sequences, merging closely related sequences to remove PCR and sequencing errors. CDR3 sequences were aligned to IMGT reference sequences to assign V, D and J gene segments. For a sequence to be retained, a match of at least six nucleotides was required to both a V gene segment and a J gene segment. A rearrangement counted as productive if the CDR3 had no stop codons and remained in frame with V and J, and every other rearrangement counted as non-productive. Following IMGT convention, CDR3 was defined as the stretch from the second conserved V-encoded cysteine up to the conserved J-encoded phenylalanine. Sequences without an unambiguous match to a single V gene segment were excluded from the earlier analysis of over 500 of the donors. An earlier analysis of under 750 of the donors called V segments functional above 56.7% productive rearrangements and segregating when the between-donor standard deviation exceeded 5%. A statistical classification framework was built for diagnosing cytomegalovirus status from the catalog of TCR beta chain sequences. In a later analysis, TCR nucleotide sequences were compared against IMGT/GENE-DB human TR gene sequences so that V and J genes could be assigned. A later analysis assigned CDR3 sequences and most-parsimonious VDJ recombination scenarios with the TCRdist pipeline. In a later analysis, each TCR beta chain was defined by its CDR3 amino acid sequence together with its V-gene family, and reads lacking a unique V-gene family were excluded. As a way to deal with suspected cross-contamination and a sequencing artifact, a later analysis dropped 450 to 600 nucleotide sequences that were highly shared and had low generation probability. In a later analysis, a clonal expansion index for each public chain was calculated from normalized within-repertoire ranks of inferred template counts. A later analysis computed generation probabilities with a VDJ recombination model fitted to out-of-frame rearrangements, and checked the results against IGoR. Hypergeometric tests were used in a later analysis to score TCR-TCR, TCR-HLA and TCR-CMV co-occurrence, with a repertoire-size bias correction applied to the TCR pairs. False discovery rates were estimated in a later analysis by permuting HLA or CMV assignments 20 times. In a later analysis, co-occurring TCRs were grouped using DBSCAN, and TCRdist sequence similarity was added for clustering within HLA-allele-positive subsets. Co-occurrence clustering excluded repertoires with fewer than 30,000 or more than 120,000 public chains, plus five with anomalous nucleotide sharing. Held by TCRdb, this immuneACCESS table contains in-frame sequences only and omits some clones. Under half of the omission traces to an unresolved V gene where checked; the cause of the rest is unknown. The V and J calls and clone size were taken over from that table, and D and trimming were inferred from the DNA. The sample table contains roughly 250,000 clones; only one count was recorded for roughly 80% of them. The leading ten clones occupy roughly 0.3% of the sample.

Results and caveats for the whole study, not just this receptor: According to a later genetic analysis, donors in an Asian-associated ancestry cluster had fewer N-insertions in productive TCRs than the approximately 690-donor mean. Several of the top co-occurrence clusters appeared to be linked to parvovirus B19, influenza, CMV and Epstein-Barr virus, according to a later analysis. When HLA alleles, especially DR and DQ, strongly co-occurred, attributing TCR associations to individual alleles was difficult. In a later analysis, the rate of TCR association differed among HLA loci, with DRB1 alleles having the most associated TCRs and HLA-C alleles having the fewest. The authors suggested that the approach could potentially be generalized to other disease states and immunological phenotypes. V-gene and J-gene trimming of TCR beta chains was associated with a missense DCLRE1C variant in a later genetic analysis, and the association was replicated in an independent cohort. Specific HLA alleles were associated with 15,000 to 20,000 TCR beta sequences at a false discovery rate of 0.05 in a later analysis. While some public TCRs were present in many individuals, most TCR sequences turned up only very rarely across donors. A further reported finding was that TCR beta sequences accurately predicted the HLA-A and HLA-B alleles for most subjects in the first cohort. Because counts were too low, approximately 18 rarely observed V segments, including chromosome 9 orphons, were excluded from the earlier analysis of 500 to 700 of the donors. Compared with equally common non-associated chains, HLA-associated TCR beta chains in a later analysis were more clonally expanded and had lower generation probabilities. In an earlier analysis of around 600 of the donors, most TCR beta V segments appeared in productive rearrangements about 87% or about 30% of the time, broadly matching IMGT annotations. The presence/absence analyses assumed that sequencing depth was roughly uniform across donors, and that assumption may not be true. Some IMGT-functional V segments, including TRBV6-2 and TRBV6-3, could not be told apart with the 87-base-pair reads, so those segments were excluded. The study listed 150 to 200 TCR beta chains as associated with cytomegalovirus. The classifier was reported to diagnose cytomegalovirus status with high specificity and sensitivity in both the original and validation cohorts. Because some donors lacked HLA typing at each locus, the association tests relied only on the typed subset. In this cohort, only TCR beta chains were sequenced, and detectable features were limited by the absence of alpha or paired-chain data. A later analysis found that most CMV-associated TCR beta chains appeared HLA-restricted, with HLA associations seemingly driven largely by CMV exposure. The sequencing pipeline was judged likely to have produced a cluster of highly shared sequence variants as a technical artifact. Correlated functional status among segregating V segments might reflect linkage disequilibrium, but an unknown experimental factor could not be ruled out. The only immune exposure information available for the cohort was CMV serostatus. A few of the identified cytomegalovirus-associated TCR beta chains were confirmed in vitro to be specific for cytomegalovirus antigens.

The cohort comprised some 700 healthy bone marrow donors. At the time of sampling, every cohort member was nominally healthy, though immune exposures that went unrecorded were likely present. The donor tested CMV seronegative, placing the donor among the approximately 360 seronegative members of the cohort. Each donor provided a peripheral blood sample, and peripheral blood mononuclear cells were used for TCR beta sequencing. Genomic DNA extraction from the blood cell samples was performed with the Qiagen DNeasy Blood Extraction Kit. Specimen: PBMCs. The V gene is TRBV4-2 and the J gene is TRBJ2-1; 7 bases in the junction line up with TRBD1. This sequence originates from a girl aged 2 to 9 in good health and CMV-seronegative. The CDR3 corresponds to CASSFDRDNEQFF. The bases read TGTGCCAGCAGCTTTGACAGGGACAATGAGCAGTTCTTC.